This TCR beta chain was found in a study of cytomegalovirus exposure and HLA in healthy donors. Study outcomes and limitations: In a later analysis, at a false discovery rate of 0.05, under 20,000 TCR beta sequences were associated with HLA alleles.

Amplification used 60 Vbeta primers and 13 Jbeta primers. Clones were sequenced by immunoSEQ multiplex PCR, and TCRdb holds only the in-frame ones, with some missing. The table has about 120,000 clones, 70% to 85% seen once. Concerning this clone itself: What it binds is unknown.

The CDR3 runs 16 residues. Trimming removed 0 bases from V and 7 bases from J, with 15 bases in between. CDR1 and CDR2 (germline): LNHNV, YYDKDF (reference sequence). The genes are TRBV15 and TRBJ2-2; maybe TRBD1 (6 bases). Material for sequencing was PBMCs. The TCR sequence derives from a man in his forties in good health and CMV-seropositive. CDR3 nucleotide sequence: TGTGCCACCAGCAGAGATCCCCCAGGGGCGAACGGGGAGCTGTTTTTT. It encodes CATSRDPPGANGELFF.